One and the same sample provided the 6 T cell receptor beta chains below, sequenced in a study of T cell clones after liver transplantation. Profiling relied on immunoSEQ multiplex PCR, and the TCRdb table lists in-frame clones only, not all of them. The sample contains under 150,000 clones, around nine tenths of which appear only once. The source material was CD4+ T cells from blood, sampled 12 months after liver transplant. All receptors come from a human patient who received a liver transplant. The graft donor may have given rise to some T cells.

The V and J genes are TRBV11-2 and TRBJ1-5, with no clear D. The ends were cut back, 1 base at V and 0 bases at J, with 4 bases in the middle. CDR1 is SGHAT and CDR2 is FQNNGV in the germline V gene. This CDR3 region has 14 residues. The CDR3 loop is CASSLAVSNQPQHF. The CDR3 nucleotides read TGTGCCAGCAGCTTAGCTGTTAGCAATCAGCCCCAGCATTTT.

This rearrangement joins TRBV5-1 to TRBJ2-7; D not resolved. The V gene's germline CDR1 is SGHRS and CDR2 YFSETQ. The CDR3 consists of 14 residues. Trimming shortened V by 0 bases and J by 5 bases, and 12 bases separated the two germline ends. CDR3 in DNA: TGCGCCAGCAGCTTGGGGGCGAGTAGTCACGAGCAGTACTTC. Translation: CASSLGASSHEQYF.

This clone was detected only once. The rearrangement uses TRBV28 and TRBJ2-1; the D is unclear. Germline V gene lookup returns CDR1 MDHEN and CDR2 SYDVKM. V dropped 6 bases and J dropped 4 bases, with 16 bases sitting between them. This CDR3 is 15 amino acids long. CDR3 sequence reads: CASSKPEYPYNEQFF. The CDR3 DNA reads TGTGCCAGCAGCAAACCCGAATATCCGTACAATGAGCAGTTCTTC. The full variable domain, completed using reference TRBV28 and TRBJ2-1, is DVKVTQSSRYLVKRTGEKVFLECVQDMDHENMFWYRQDPGLGLRLIYFSYDVKMKEKGDIPEGYSVSREKKERFSLILESASTNQTSMYLCASSKPEYPYNEQFFGPGTRLTVL.

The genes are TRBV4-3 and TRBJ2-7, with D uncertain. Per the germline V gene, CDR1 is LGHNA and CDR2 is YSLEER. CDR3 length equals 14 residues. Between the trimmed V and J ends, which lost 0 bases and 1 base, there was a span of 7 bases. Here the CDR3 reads CASSQEWESYEQYF. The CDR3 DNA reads TGCGCCAGCAGCCAAGAATGGGAATCCTACGAGCAGTACTTC.

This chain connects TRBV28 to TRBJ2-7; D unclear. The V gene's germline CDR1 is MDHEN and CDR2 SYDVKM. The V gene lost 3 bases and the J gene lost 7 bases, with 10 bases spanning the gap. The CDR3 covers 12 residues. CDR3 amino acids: CASSLDDLEQYF. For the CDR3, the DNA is TGTGCCAGCAGTTTGGATGACTTGGAGCAGTACTTC.

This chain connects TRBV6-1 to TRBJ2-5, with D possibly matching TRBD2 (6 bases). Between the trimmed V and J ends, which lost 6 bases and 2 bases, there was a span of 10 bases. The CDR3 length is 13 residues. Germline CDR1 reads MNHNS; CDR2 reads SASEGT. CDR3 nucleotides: TGTGCCAGCAGCGGGACTCTACAAGAGACCCAGTACTTC. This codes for CASSGTLQETQYF.